The rows below give T cell receptor beta chains drawn from one sample of a study of cytomegalovirus exposure and HLA in healthy donors. Sequencing used immunoSEQ multiplex PCR; TCRdb keeps in-frame clones, though not all of them. The sample contains more than 150,000 clones, about 79% of which appear only once. The sample consisted of PBMCs. The receptors come from a girl aged 2 to 9 in good health and CMV-seropositive. The CDR3 runs from the conserved cysteine through the conserved F or W. A D gene is named only where the DNA matches it firmly. Expanded clones are given a class, and other clones once, few, many or no size at all.

cdr3_aa	cdr3_nt	v_call	j_call	d_call	clone_size
CASSRGPGQGAKAEAFF	TGTGCCAGCAGTCGGGGGCCGGGACAGGGCGCGAAGGCTGAAGCTTTCTTT	TRBV2	TRBJ1-1	TRBD1	.
CASSLGGSGWGYTF	TGTGCCAGCAGTTTAGGAGGGTCGGGCTGGGGCTACACCTTC	TRBV28	TRBJ1-2	.	.
CASRSPGGNDQPQHF	TGTGCCAGCAGGTCGCCCGGGGGTAATGATCAGCCCCAGCATTTT	TRBV2	TRBJ1-5	.	.
CASSLIGGPNSGANVLTF	TGCGCCAGCAGCTTGATCGGGGGGCCTAACTCTGGGGCCAACGTCCTGACTTTC	TRBV5-1	TRBJ2-6	.	.
CASSLALSGTANTGELFF	TGTGCTAGCAGCTTAGCCTTATCCGGGACAGCGAACACCGGGGAGCTGTTTTTT	TRBV7-7	TRBJ2-2	TRBD1	.
CASSPAGNYGYTF	TGTGCCAGCAGCCCCGCCGGGAACTATGGCTACACCTTC	TRBV7-3	TRBJ1-2	.	.
CAITFNNEQFF	TGTGCCATCACCTTTAACAATGAGCAGTTCTTC	TRBV10-3	TRBJ2-1	.	few
CASSQDDADYSNQPQHF	TGTGCCAGCAGCCAAGATGATGCAGATTATAGCAATCAGCCCCAGCATTTT	TRBV4-2	TRBJ1-5	.	.
CANLTETNYGYTF	TGTGCCAACCTGACAGAGACTAACTATGGCTACACCTTC	TRBV21-1	TRBJ1-2	.	.
CASSARQTNTEAFF	TGTGCCAGCAGCGCCAGACAGACGAACACTGAAGCTTTCTTT	TRBV9	TRBJ1-1	.	.
CASSGLAGGPNEQFF	TGCGCCAGCAGCGGGCTAGCGGGAGGACCCAATGAGCAGTTCTTC	TRBV5-1	TRBJ2-1	TRBD2	once
CASSFATGGEIF	TGTGCCAGCAGCTTTGCGACAGGGGGCGAGATCTTC	TRBV7-9	TRBJ2-1	TRBD1	.
CSSSSRQTSYEQYF	TGTTCCAGCAGCTCAAGACAGACCTCCTACGAGCAGTACTTC	TRBV7-9	TRBJ2-7	.	once
CASSRGTSGGAVWNEQFF	TGCGCCAGCAGCCGAGGGACTAGCGGGGGGGCCGTCTGGAATGAGCAGTTCTTC	TRBV4-1	TRBJ2-1	TRBD2	.
CAWSVQGSEQFF	TGTGCCTGGAGTGTTCAGGGGTCCGAGCAGTTCTTC	TRBV30	TRBJ2-1	.	.
CASSLDRTGVYGYTF	TGTGCCAGCAGCTTAGATCGGACAGGGGTCTATGGCTACACCTTC	TRBV7-3	TRBJ1-2	TRBD1	once
CASSSDWNQPQHF	TGCGCCAGCAGCTCAGACTGGAATCAGCCCCAGCATTTT	TRBV5-1	TRBJ1-5	.	.
CASSELGANQETQYF	TGTGCCAGCAGTGAATTAGGGGCTAACCAAGAGACCCAGTACTTC	TRBV6-1	TRBJ2-5	.	.
CASSDVRGINEQFF	TGCGCCAGCAGCGACGTGCGGGGGATCAATGAGCAGTTCTTC	TRBV4-1	TRBJ2-1	TRBD2	.
CASSLGAGGRDTEAFF	TGTGCCAGCAGCTTAGGAGCAGGGGGTAGGGACACTGAAGCTTTCTTT	TRBV13	TRBJ1-1	TRBD1	.
CSVEGTGGGYGYTF	TGCAGCGTTGAAGGGACAGGGGGTGGGTATGGCTACACCTTC	TRBV29-1	TRBJ1-2	TRBD1	.
CASSLAGGGPEAFF	TGCGCCAGCAGCTTGGCCGGGGGGGGCCCTGAAGCTTTCTTT	TRBV5-1	TRBJ1-1	.	.
CASSSVLAGFTDTQYF	TGTGCCAGCAGTTCCGTACTAGCGGGTTTCACAGATACGCAGTATTTT	TRBV4-2	TRBJ2-3	TRBD2	.
CASSRRTGLNTEAFF	TGTGCCAGCAGCCGCAGGACAGGGCTGAACACTGAAGCTTTCTTT	TRBV6-5	TRBJ1-1	TRBD1	.
CSATGTGPYEQYF	TGCAGCGCAACCGGGACAGGGCCCTACGAGCAGTACTTC	TRBV29-1	TRBJ2-7	TRBD1	.
CASSRQGGGAKNIQYF	TGTGCCAGTAGTAGGCAGGGAGGGGGAGCCAAAAACATTCAGTACTTC	TRBV19	TRBJ2-4	.	.
CASSTPMGSSYNEQFF	TGTGCCAGCAGCACCCCCATGGGGAGCTCCTACAATGAGCAGTTCTTC	TRBV7-6	TRBJ2-1	.	.
CASSLSDPADQETQYF	TGTGCCAGCAGTTTATCGGACCCAGCGGACCAAGAGACCCAGTACTTC	TRBV28	TRBJ2-5	.	.
CASRASARSTDTQYF	TGTGCCAGCAGGGCTAGCGCCAGGAGCACAGATACGCAGTATTTT	TRBV6-4	TRBJ2-3	.	.
CASRIGLAGGNEQFF	TGTGCCAGCAGGATCGGACTAGCGGGGGGCAATGAGCAGTTCTTC	TRBV27	TRBJ2-1	TRBD2	.
CASSLPTGAGNQPQHF	TGTGCCAGCAGTTTGCCCACAGGGGCAGGCAATCAGCCCCAGCATTTT	TRBV28	TRBJ1-5	TRBD1	.
CASSLSGGANNEQFF	TGCGCCAGCAGCCTTAGCGGAGGGGCTAACAATGAGCAGTTCTTC	TRBV5-1	TRBJ2-1	.	.
CASNPRVNTGELFF	TGTGCCAGCAACCCACGGGTAAACACCGGGGAGCTGTTTTTT	TRBV11-3	TRBJ2-2	.	.
CAGTGGWKYGYTF	TGTGCCGGTACAGGGGGCTGGAAGTATGGCTACACCTTC	TRBV30	TRBJ1-2	TRBD1	.
CAWGTGGTSYEQYF	TGTGCCTGGGGGACAGGGGGTACCTCCTACGAGCAGTACTTC	TRBV30	TRBJ2-7	TRBD1	.
CASRRDRVKDTQYF	TGCGCCAGCAGGCGGGACAGGGTTAAAGATACGCAGTATTTT	TRBV5-1	TRBJ2-3	TRBD1	.
CASTRLAGGRIEQYF	TGTGCCAGCACTAGACTAGCGGGAGGCCGGATCGAGCAGTACTTC	TRBV6-5	TRBJ2-7	TRBD2	.
CASSLGAVAGEKLFF	TGTGCCAGCAGCTTGGGGGCTGTGGCGGGAGAAAAACTGTTTTTT	TRBV5-4	TRBJ1-4	.	few
CASRFCCLWDSNYGYTF	TGTGCAAGTCGCTTTTGTTGTCTTTGGGACAGTAACTATGGCTACACCTTC	TRBV12-2	TRBJ1-2	.	once
CACLSPGANVLTF	TGTGCTTGTTTGAGTCCCGGGGCCAACGTCCTGACTTTC	TRBV10-3	TRBJ2-6	.	few
CASNLQGARGEQYF	TGTGCCAGCAACTTACAGGGGGCTAGGGGCGAGCAGTACTTC	TRBV28	TRBJ2-7	TRBD1	.
CASSREGTGGANTEAFF	TGTGCCAGCAGCAGAGAGGGTACAGGGGGTGCGAACACTGAAGCTTTCTTT	TRBV9	TRBJ1-1	TRBD1	.
CASSVEQNTEAFF	TGTGCCAGCAGCGTAGAGCAAAACACTGAAGCTTTCTTT	TRBV9	TRBJ1-1	.	.
CASSPYWDRAYGYTF	TGTGCCAGCAGCCCTTACTGGGACAGGGCTTATGGCTACACCTTC	TRBV9	TRBJ1-2	TRBD1	.
CASSGPSTEAFF	TGCGCCAGCAGTGGTCCCAGCACTGAAGCTTTCTTT	TRBV10-1	TRBJ1-1	.	.
CATSSGDRGQETQYF	TGTGCCACCAGCAGTGGGGACAGGGGCCAAGAGACCCAGTACTTC	TRBV15	TRBJ2-5	TRBD1	.
CASSMDRGNSYEQYF	TGCGCCAGCAGTATGGACAGGGGGAATTCCTACGAGCAGTACTTC	TRBV5-1	TRBJ2-7	TRBD1	.
CAWRRGTSSYNEQFF	TGTGCCTGGAGGAGGGGGACGAGCTCCTACAATGAGCAGTTCTTC	TRBV30	TRBJ2-1	.	.
CASSFIGGSSVNTGELFF	TGCGCCAGCAGCTTTATAGGGGGAAGTAGCGTGAACACCGGGGAGCTGTTTTTT	TRBV5-1	TRBJ2-2	.	once
CASSYSSVESPQHF	TGTGCCAGCAGTTACTCCAGCGTGGAAAGTCCCCAGCATTTT	TRBV6-5	TRBJ1-5	.	.
CAWSVNRGFSNQPQHF	TGTGCCTGGAGTGTAAACAGGGGTTTTAGCAATCAGCCCCAGCATTTT	TRBV30	TRBJ1-5	TRBD1	.